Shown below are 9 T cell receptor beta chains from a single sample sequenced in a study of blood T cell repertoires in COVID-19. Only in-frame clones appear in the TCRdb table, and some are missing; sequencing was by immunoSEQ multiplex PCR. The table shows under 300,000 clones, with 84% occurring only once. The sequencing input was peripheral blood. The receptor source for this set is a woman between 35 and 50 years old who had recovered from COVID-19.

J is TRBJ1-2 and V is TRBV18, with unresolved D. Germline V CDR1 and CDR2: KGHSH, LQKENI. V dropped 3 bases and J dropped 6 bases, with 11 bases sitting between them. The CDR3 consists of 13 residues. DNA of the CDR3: TGTGCCAGCTCACCCCCAGAGGGTGATGGCTACACCTTC. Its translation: CASSPPEGDGYTF.

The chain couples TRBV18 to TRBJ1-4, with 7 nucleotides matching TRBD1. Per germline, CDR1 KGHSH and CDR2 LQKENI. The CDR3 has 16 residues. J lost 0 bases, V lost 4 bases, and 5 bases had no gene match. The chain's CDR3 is CASSLGQRATNEKLFF. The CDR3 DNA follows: TGTGCCAGCTCACTGGGACAGAGGGCAACTAATGAAAAACTGTTTTTT. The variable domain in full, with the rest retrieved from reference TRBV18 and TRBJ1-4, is NAGVMQNPRHLVRRRGQEARLRCSPMKGHSHVYWYRQLPEEGLKFMVYLQKENIIDESGMPKERFSAEFPKEGPSILRIQQVVRGDSAAYFCASSLGQRATNEKLFFGSGTQLSVL.

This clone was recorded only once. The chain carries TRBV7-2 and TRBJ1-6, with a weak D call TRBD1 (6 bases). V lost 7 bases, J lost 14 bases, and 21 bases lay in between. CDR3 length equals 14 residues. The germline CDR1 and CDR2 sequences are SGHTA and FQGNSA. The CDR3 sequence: CASTRDKWDRTLHF. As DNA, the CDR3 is TGTGCCAGCACCCGGGACAAGTGGGACCGGACCCTCCACTTT.

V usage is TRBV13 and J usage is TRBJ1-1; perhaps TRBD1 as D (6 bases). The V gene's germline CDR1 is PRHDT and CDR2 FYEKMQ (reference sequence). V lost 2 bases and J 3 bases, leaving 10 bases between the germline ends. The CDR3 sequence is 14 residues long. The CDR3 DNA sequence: TGTGCCAGCAGCTTAACCCCAGGGGACACTGAAGCTTTCTTT. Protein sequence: CASSLTPGDTEAFF. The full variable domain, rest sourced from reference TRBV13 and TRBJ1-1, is AAGVIQSPRHLIKEKRETATLKCYPIPRHDTVYWYQQGPGQDPQFLISFYEKMQSDKGSIPDRFSAQQFSDYHSELNMSSLELGDSALYFCASSLTPGDTEAFFGQGTRLTVV.

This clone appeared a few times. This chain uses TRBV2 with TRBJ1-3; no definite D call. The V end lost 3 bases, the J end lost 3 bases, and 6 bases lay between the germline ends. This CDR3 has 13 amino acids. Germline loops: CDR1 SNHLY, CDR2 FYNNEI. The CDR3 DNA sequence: TGTGCCAGCAGTGAGACGGGTGGAAACACCATATATTTT. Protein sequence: CASSETGGNTIYF.

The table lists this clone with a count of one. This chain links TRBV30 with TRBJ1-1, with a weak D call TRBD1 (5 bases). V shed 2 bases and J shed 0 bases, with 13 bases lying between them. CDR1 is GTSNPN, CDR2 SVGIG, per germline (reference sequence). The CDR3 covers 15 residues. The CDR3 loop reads CAWSLTDTMNTEAFF. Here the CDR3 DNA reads TGTGCCTGGAGTTTAACGGACACCATGAACACTGAAGCTTTCTTT.

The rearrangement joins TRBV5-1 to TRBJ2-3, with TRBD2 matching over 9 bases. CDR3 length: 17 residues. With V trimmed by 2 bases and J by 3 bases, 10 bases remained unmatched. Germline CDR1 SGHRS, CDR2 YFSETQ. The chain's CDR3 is CASSFVGAGGFTDTQYF. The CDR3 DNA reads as TGCGCCAGCAGCTTTGTAGGAGCGGGGGGATTTACAGATACGCAGTATTTT.

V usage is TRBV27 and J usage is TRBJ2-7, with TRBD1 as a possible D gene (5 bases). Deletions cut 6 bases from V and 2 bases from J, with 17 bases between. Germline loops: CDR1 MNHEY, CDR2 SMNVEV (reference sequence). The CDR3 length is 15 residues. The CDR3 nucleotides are TGTGCCAGCAGCGAACAGGAAAACCTCGCCTACGAGCAGTACTTC. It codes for CASSEQENLAYEQYF.

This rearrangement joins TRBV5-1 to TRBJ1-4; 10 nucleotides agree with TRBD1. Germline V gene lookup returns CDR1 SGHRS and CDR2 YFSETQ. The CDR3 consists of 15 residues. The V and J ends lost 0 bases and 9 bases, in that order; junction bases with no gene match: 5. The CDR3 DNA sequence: TGCGCCAGCAGCTTGGAGACAGGGGGCTCTCAAAAACTGTTTTTT. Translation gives CASSLETGGSQKLFF.